The rows below give T cell receptor beta chains drawn from one sample of a study of T cells after yellow fever vaccination. One entry per CDR3 protein results from TCRdb running MiXCR on the 5' RACE reads. The sample has 300,000 to 350,000 distinct CDR3 sequences, roughly 4.3% seen once; the top ten hold approximately 19%. The sequencing used PBMCs, collected 15 days after the yellow fever booster vaccination. Every receptor here comes from a man aged 18 to 35 who received the YFV17D yellow fever vaccine. CDR3s include the opening cysteine and the closing phenylalanine or tryptophan. A D gene is named only where the DNA matches it firmly. A row's size may be missing; if present it is once, few, many or a size class.

D	size	J	V	CDR3	DNA
-	many	TRBJ1-1	TRBV7-3	CASSLGSQMNTEAFF	TGTGCCAGCAGCTTAGGGAGTCAGATGAACACTGAAGCTTTCTTT
-	many	TRBJ2-7	TRBV12-3/TRBV12-4	CASSWGAGSYEQYF	TGTGCCAGCAGTTGGGGGGCCGGGTCCTACGAGCAGTACTTC
-	many	TRBJ1-1	TRBV18	CAIRGEGMSTEAFF	TGTGCCATCCGCGGGGAGGGCATGAGCACTGAAGCTTTCTTT
-	many	TRBJ1-3	TRBV5-1	CASSLDTGIGSGNTIYF	TGCGCCAGCAGCTTGGATACAGGGATTGGCTCTGGAAACACCATATATTTT
-	-	TRBJ1-1	TRBV20-1	CSARGAEAFF	TGCAGTGCTAGAGGGGCTGAAGCTTTCTTT
TRBD1	-	TRBJ2-3	TRBV28	CASSTPTGTDTQYF	TGTGCCAGCAGCACACCGACAGGGACAGATACGCAGTATTTT
TRBD2	many	TRBJ2-2	TRBV6-5	CASRLLAGRTGELSF	TGTGCCAGCAGGCTACTAGCGGGGAGGACCGGGGAGCTGTCTTTT
TRBD1	-	TRBJ1-1	TRBV3-1	CASSQTGGRTEAFF	TGTGCCAGCAGCCAGACAGGGGGACGGACTGAAGCTTTCTTT
-	-	TRBJ2-1	TRBV20-1	CSADASGVSSYNEQFF	TGCAGTGCTGACGCATCAGGGGTGAGCTCCTACAATGAGCAGTTCTTC
-	-	TRBJ1-5	TRBV6-2/TRBV6-3	CASSYSWGDQPQHF	TGTGCCAGCAGTTACTCTTGGGGGGATCAGCCCCAGCATTTT
-	many	TRBJ1-5	TRBV6-2/TRBV6-3	CASSSGGQPQHF	TGTGCCAGCAGTTCGGGAGGTCAGCCCCAGCATTTT
-	many	TRBJ2-7	TRBV10-3	CAISESSGTGTYEQYF	TGTGCCATCAGTGAGTCCAGCGGAACAGGTACCTACGAGCAGTACTTC
-	many	TRBJ2-3	TRBV28	CASSGRPGTPTDTQYF	TGTGCCAGCAGTGGCAGGCCAGGGACTCCCACAGATACGCAGTATTTT
-	-	TRBJ2-2	TRBV5-1	CASSEPSAGELFF	TGCGCCAGCAGCGAGCCTAGCGCCGGGGAGCTGTTTTTT
TRBD2	many	TRBJ2-7	TRBV4-2	CASSQQRGGYYEQYF	TGTGCCAGCAGCCAACAGCGGGGGGGGTACTACGAGCAGTACTTC
TRBD1	-	TRBJ2-1	TRBV28	CASSSTTGGDGEQFF	TGTGCCAGCAGTTCAACGACAGGGGGGGACGGTGAGCAGTTCTTC
TRBD1	few	TRBJ1-1	TRBV7-9	CASNRQGGVTEAFF	TGTGCCAGCAACCGACAGGGGGGAGTCACTGAAGCTTTCTTT
TRBD2	many	TRBJ2-1	TRBV5-1	CASSLAGGSDNEQFF	TGCGCCAGCAGCTTGGCGGGGGGGTCGGACAATGAGCAGTTCTTC
-	many	TRBJ2-2	TRBV5-1	CASSFGGTGELFF	TGCGCCAGCAGCTTTGGGGGGACCGGGGAGCTGTTTTTT
-	many	TRBJ2-1	TRBV20-1	CSARDIGALGNEQFF	TGCAGTGCTAGAGATATCGGGGCGTTGGGGAATGAGCAGTTCTTC
-	-	TRBJ1-5	TRBV6-1	CASGPGNQPQHF	TGTGCCAGCGGGCCAGGGAATCAGCCCCAGCATTTT
-	-	TRBJ1-1	TRBV28	CASSSQGIEAFF	TGTGCCAGCAGCTCTCAGGGTATTGAAGCTTTCTTT
-	few	TRBJ2-1	TRBV5-1	CASSFRPSEYNEQFF	TGCGCCAGCAGCTTTCGGCCTAGCGAGTACAATGAGCAGTTCTTC
-	-	TRBJ1-1	TRBV7-9	CASSSGFTEAFF	TGTGCCAGCAGCTCAGGGTTCACTGAAGCTTTCTTT
TRBD1	-	TRBJ2-7	TRBV7-9	CASSWGQDGSYEQYF	TGTGCCAGCAGCTGGGGACAGGACGGCTCCTACGAGCAGTACTTC
-	-	TRBJ2-7	TRBV29-1	CSVGENYEQYF	TGCAGCGTTGGTGAGAACTACGAGCAGTACTTC
TRBD1	-	TRBJ2-2	TRBV4-1	CASNVGQGYTGELFF	TGCGCCAGCAATGTAGGACAGGGCTACACCGGGGAGCTGTTTTTT
-	many	TRBJ1-4	TRBV9	CASSVAPGGGEKLFF	TGTGCCAGCAGCGTAGCCCCCGGAGGCGGTGAAAAACTGTTTTTT
TRBD2	few	TRBJ2-3	TRBV12-3/TRBV12-4	CASSRIAGGANTQYF	TGTGCCAGCAGTCGGATAGCGGGGGGAGCGAATACGCAGTATTTT
-	many	TRBJ1-1	TRBV5-1	CASNLGTGTAFF	TGCGCCAGCAATTTGGGTACAGGGACGGCTTTCTTT
-	-	TRBJ1-5	TRBV27	CASTSSGPGDLNQPQHF	TGTGCCAGCACTTCCTCCGGCCCAGGGGACCTGAATCAGCCCCAGCATTTT
TRBD1	-	TRBJ2-2	TRBV18	CASSPLQGASGELFF	TGTGCCAGCTCACCTTTGCAGGGGGCGTCCGGGGAGCTGTTTTTT
TRBD1	-	TRBJ1-1	TRBV4-1	CASSQEGTANTEAFF	TGCGCCAGCAGCCAAGAGGGGACAGCGAACACTGAAGCTTTCTTT
-	-	TRBJ2-3	TRBV14	CASSSTPPLRWADTQYF	TGTGCCAGCAGTTCCACCCCCCCGCTGAGGTGGGCGGATACGCAGTATTTT
-	-	TRBJ2-3	TRBV7-3	CASSQWGAPTDTQYF	TGTGCCAGCAGCCAGTGGGGGGCCCCCACAGATACGCAGTATTTT
TRBD1	few	TRBJ1-1	TRBV28	CASSQWTGANTEAFF	TGTGCCAGCAGTCAGTGGACAGGGGCGAACACTGAAGCTTTCTTT
-	-	TRBJ2-3	TRBV30	CAWTNHRTDTQYF	TGTGCCTGGACCAATCACCGCACAGATACGCAGTATTTT
-	-	TRBJ2-3	TRBV12-3/TRBV12-4	CASKREGANPDTQYF	TGTGCCAGCAAACGGGAGGGGGCAAACCCAGATACGCAGTATTTT
-	-	TRBJ1-1	TRBV4-3	CASSQGWTENTEAFF	TGCGCCAGCAGCCAAGGGTGGACAGAGAACACTGAAGCTTTCTTT
TRBD1	few	TRBJ1-5	TRBV4-1	CASSHDPGQVRNQPQHF	TGCGCCAGCAGCCATGACCCGGGACAGGTGCGCAATCAGCCCCAGCATTTT
-	many	TRBJ2-5	TRBV2	CASSYRDETQYF	TGTGCCAGCAGCTACAGGGACGAGACCCAGTACTTC
-	-	TRBJ1-4	TRBV29-1	CSVKGGTNEKLFF	TGCAGCGTGAAGGGGGGGACAAACGAAAAACTGTTTTTT
TRBD1	few	TRBJ1-5	TRBV4-3	CASSQDLGTEGGQPQHF	TGCGCCAGCAGCCAAGATCTGGGGACAGAGGGGGGACAGCCCCAGCATTTT
-	many	TRBJ2-2	TRBV5-1	CASSYRGETGELFF	TGCGCCAGCAGCTACAGAGGGGAAACCGGGGAGCTGTTTTTT
TRBD1	many	TRBJ2-1	TRBV4-1	CASSRWTGGRNYNEQFF	TGCGCCAGCAGCCGATGGACAGGGGGAAGGAACTACAATGAGCAGTTCTTC
TRBD1	many	TRBJ1-1	TRBV6-6	CASSAQGDTEAFF	TGTGCCAGCAGTGCACAGGGGGACACTGAAGCTTTCTTT
TRBD1	-	TRBJ2-2	TRBV25-1	CASSAGRTGAIGELFF	TGTGCCAGCAGTGCAGGTCGGACAGGGGCCATCGGGGAGCTGTTTTTT
TRBD1	-	TRBJ2-2	TRBV20-1	CSARAPGQGWGTGELFF	TGCAGTGCTAGGGCCCCGGGACAGGGGTGGGGCACCGGGGAGCTGTTTTTT
-	many	TRBJ2-7	TRBV4-1	CASSQVRGLAYEQYF	TGCGCCAGCAGCCAAGTACGGGGCCTTGCCTACGAGCAGTACTTC
-	-	TRBJ2-1	TRBV7-6	CASSQPGNNEQFF	TGTGCCAGCAGCCAGCCCGGGAACAATGAGCAGTTCTTC
TRBD1	-	TRBJ1-2	TRBV5-1	CASSFRDRGSDGYTF	TGCGCCAGCAGCTTCCGGGACAGGGGATCCGATGGCTACACCTTC
-	-	TRBJ2-4	TRBV20-1	CSAIEGTTAKNIQYF	TGCAGTGCTATCGAGGGCACTACGGCCAAAAACATTCAGTACTTC
-	-	TRBJ2-1	TRBV20-1	CSAQSNEQFF	TGCAGTGCTCAGTCCAATGAGCAGTTCTTC
-	-	TRBJ1-4	TRBV5-1	CASGDGINEKLIF	TGCGCCAGCGGTGACGGTATTAATGAAAAACTGATTTTT
-	-	TRBJ2-1	TRBV11-3	CASSFSGVDGEQFF	TGTGCCAGCAGCTTTTCCGGAGTTGACGGTGAGCAGTTCTTC
TRBD1	many	TRBJ2-3	TRBV7-2	CASSLQGGHGLVDTQYF	TGTGCCAGCAGCTTACAAGGGGGCCATGGGCTCGTAGATACGCAGTATTTT
-	-	TRBJ2-1	TRBV6-2/TRBV6-3	CASSYELANTNEQFF	TGTGCCAGCAGTTACGAACTAGCCAATACCAATGAGCAGTTCTTC